A selection of T cell receptor beta chains follows, all from one sample in a study of tumor-infiltrating lymphocytes in primary liver carcinoma. TCRdb re-called the multiplex PCR reads with MiXCR, one entry per CDR3 protein. Of 25,000 to 35,000 distinct CDR3 sequences in the sample, 76% were seen once. Sequences were obtained from liver tumor tissue from sampling region 5. The receptors originated from a middle-aged man with primary liver carcinoma and hepatitis B virus infection. CDR3s include the opening cysteine and the closing phenylalanine or tryptophan. Rows give clone size only sometimes, using once, few, many, or a class for an expanded clone.

clone_size | j_call | v_call | cdr3_aa
NA | TRBJ2-3 | TRBV7-9 | CASSLGSSRTDTQYF
NA | TRBJ2-3 | TRBV5-4 | CADSVLQLAGGMTSTDTQYF
NA | TRBJ1-2 | TRBV10-1 | CASSEMVGHCSYDYTF
NA | TRBJ1-5 | TRBV6-6 | CASSHSLGGYQSQHF
NA | TRBJ2-1 | TRBV7-9 | CASGLEWGWYNEQFF
NA | TRBJ2-4 | TRBV11-2 | CVSSPTVASRVAKNIQYF
once | TRBJ1-3 | TRBV6-6 | CASSFRHEFGNTIYF
once | TRBJ2-3 | TRBV12-5 | CGSADQLGVHTQYF
NA | TRBJ2-7 | TRBV6-2/TRBV6-3 | CTSSYSIVTGDYEQYF
NA | TRBJ2-7 | TRBV11-2 | CASSLDPWTEIYEQYF
NA | TRBJ2-5 | TRBV11-2 | CVSSRTPGGGKETQYF
NA | TRBJ2-7 | TRBV20-1 | CSARDRLPLAGGFYEQYF
few | TRBJ1-5 | TRBV28 | CVSSTSDMENQPQHF
NA | TRBJ2-3 | TRBV6-6 | CASRKGASGRKDTQYF
NA | TRBJ2-7 | TRBV6-6 | CARSYSSRMGSEQYF
NA | TRBJ2-7 | TRBV4-2 | CTSSQGMNEQYF
NA | TRBJ2-1 | TRBV11-1 | CASSLADRAYYNGQFF
few | TRBJ2-1 | TRBV29-1 | CSGRLAVASNEKFF
many | TRBJ2-7 | TRBV2 | CASSDGQDEQYF
NA | TRBJ2-5 | TRBV29-1 | CSVEDWAVGETQYF
many | TRBJ2-1 | TRBV5-6 | CASSWGTSEYNEQFF
NA | TRBJ2-2 | TRBV12-3/TRBV12-4 | CASSLGGAPTGELVF